Given below is one T cell receptor beta chain in context. Its antigen is not identified. This entry belongs to a study of blood T cells in healthy people across ages. With a J-beta primer mix and a sample-barcoded 5' primer, a second PCR ran roughly 6 to 12 cycles. In TCRdb, the 5' RACE reads were re-called with MiXCR into one record per CDR3 protein. Counted here are some 1,800,000 distinct CDR3 sequences, about 39% occurring once; the ten biggest clones make up approximately 22%. This CDR3 contains 12 residues. V lost 8 bases and J 3 bases, leaving 10 bases between the germline ends. Whole-study findings and limits: Researchers judged that diversity estimates from one million T cells fell short of true values.

Sequencing used blood. The chain is built from TRBV12-3 or TRBV12-4 and TRBJ1-1; D not resolved. This clonotype was sampled from a human donor in good health. The CDR3 is CASEVMDTEAFF. The DNA for the CDR3 is TGTGCCAGCGAAGTTATGGACACTGAAGCTTTCTTT.